Sequencing of this T cell receptor beta chain was carried out in a study of spatial heterogeneity in lung cancer. Across the study: Raw sequencing reads included, on average, more than 8.5 appearances of each unique TCR and UMI combination.

This clonotype was detected ten times or more. The CDR3 length is 14 residues. The germline CDR1 and CDR2 sequences are MGHRA and YSYEKL. The germline V and J ends were trimmed by 3 bases and 4 bases, with 10 bases remaining between them. Time point: blood at routine non-recurrence follow-up after resection. TCRdb itself ran the 5' RACE reads through MiXCR, one entry per CDR3 protein. The sample records roughly 70,000 distinct CDR3 sequences, around 9.3% being singletons. Sequencing used PBMCs, obtained at follow-up. The receptor was derived from a female donor with early-stage non-small cell lung cancer. V and J are TRBV4-1 and TRBJ2-1; unclear D gene. The CDR3 sequence is CASSHRTEYNEQFF. The CDR3 DNA reads TGCGCCAGCAGCCATCGTACCGAATACAATGAGCAGTTCTTC.